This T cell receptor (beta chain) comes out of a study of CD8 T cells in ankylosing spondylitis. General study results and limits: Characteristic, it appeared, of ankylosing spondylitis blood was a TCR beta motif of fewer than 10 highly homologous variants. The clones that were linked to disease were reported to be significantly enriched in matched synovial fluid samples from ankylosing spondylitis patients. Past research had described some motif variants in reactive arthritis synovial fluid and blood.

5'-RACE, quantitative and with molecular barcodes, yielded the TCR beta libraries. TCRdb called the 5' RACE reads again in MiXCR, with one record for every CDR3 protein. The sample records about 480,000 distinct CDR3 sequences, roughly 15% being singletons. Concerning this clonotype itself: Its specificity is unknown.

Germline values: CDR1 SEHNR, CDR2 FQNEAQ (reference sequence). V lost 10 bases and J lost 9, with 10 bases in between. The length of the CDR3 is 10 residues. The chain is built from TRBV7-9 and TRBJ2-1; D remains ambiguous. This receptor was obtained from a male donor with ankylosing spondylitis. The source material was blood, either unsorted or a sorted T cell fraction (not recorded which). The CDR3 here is CATRLGEQFF. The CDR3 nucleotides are TGTGCCACTCGGTTAGGTGAGCAGTTCTTC.